This T cell receptor (beta chain) was recovered during a study of cytomegalovirus exposure and HLA in healthy donors. Notes on the study in general: Fewer N-insertions (relative to the 666-donor mean) were reportedly seen in an Asian-associated ancestry cluster in a later analysis.

V was clipped by 3 bases and J by 12 bases, with 20 bases between them. The CDR3 has 14 amino acids. The germline V gene encodes CDR1 MNHNS and CDR2 SASEGT. As concerns this clone: Its antigen is unknown.

PCR employed 60 Vbeta and 13 Jbeta primers. Profiled with immunoSEQ multiplex PCR; TCRdb holds only in-frame clones, not every one. The sample includes around 67,000 clones, 80% to 90% of them seen just once. The clonotype comes from a young woman in good health and CMV-seropositive. V is TRBV6-1 and J is TRBJ1-2, with D unclear. The sequenced material came from PBMCs. The CDR3 protein is CASSDTGYSPSNTF. CDR3 nucleotides: TGTGCCAGCAGTGACACGGGGTACAGCCCGTCGAACACCTTC.